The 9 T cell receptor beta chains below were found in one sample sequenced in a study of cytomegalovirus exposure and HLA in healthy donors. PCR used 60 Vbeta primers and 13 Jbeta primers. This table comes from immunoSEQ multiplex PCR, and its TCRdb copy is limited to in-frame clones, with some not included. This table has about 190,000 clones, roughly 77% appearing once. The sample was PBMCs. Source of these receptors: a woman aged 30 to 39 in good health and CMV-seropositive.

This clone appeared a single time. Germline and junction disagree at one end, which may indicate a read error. This CDR3 is CSARSPPNF. The CDR3 DNA sequence: TGCAGTGCTAGAAGCCCCCCGAACTTT. The chain has TRBV20-1 and TRBJ1-6; D gene ambiguous. In germline, CDR1 is DFQATT, CDR2 SNEGSKA (reference sequence). The CDR3 is made up of 9 amino acids.

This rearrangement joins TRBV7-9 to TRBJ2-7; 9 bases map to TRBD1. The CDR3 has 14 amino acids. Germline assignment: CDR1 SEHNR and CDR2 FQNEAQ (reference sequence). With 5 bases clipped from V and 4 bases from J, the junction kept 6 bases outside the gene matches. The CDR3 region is CASSPRDRAYEQYF. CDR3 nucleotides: TGTGCCAGCAGCCCCCGGGACAGGGCTTACGAGCAGTACTTC.

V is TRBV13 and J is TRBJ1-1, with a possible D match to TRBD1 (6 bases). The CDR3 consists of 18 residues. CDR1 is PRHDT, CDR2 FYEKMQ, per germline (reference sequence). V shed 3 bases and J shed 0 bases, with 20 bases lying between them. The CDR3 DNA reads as TGTGCCAGCAGCTTCCTGCGGGGGGGGCCGGGAGTGAACACTGAAGCTTTCTTT. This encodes CASSFLRGGPGVNTEAFF.

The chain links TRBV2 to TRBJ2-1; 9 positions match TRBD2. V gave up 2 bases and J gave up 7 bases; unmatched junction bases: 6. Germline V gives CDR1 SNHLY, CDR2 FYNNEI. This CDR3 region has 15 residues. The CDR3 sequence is CASSEIRGRGNEQFF. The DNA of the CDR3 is TGTGCCAGCAGTGAAATACGCGGGAGGGGGAATGAGCAGTTCTTC.

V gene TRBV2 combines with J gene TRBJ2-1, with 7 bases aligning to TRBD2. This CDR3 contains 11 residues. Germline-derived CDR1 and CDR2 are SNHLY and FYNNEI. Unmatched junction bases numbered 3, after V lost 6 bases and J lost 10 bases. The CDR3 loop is CASSPLAEQFF. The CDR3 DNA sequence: TGTGCCAGCAGCCCACTAGCGGAGCAGTTCTTC.

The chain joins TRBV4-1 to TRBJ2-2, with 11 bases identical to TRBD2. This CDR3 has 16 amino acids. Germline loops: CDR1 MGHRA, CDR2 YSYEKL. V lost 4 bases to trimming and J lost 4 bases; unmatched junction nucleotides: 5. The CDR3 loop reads CASSPLAGGATGELFF. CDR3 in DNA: TGCGCCAGCAGCCCATTAGCGGGAGGGGCCACCGGGGAGCTGTTTTTT.

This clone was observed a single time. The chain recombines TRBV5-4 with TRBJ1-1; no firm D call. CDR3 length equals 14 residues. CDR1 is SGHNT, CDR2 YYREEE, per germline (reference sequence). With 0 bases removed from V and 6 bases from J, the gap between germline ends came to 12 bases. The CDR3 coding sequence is TGTGCCAGCAGCTTGGCCGGGTCGTTCGCTGAAGCTTTCTTT. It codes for CASSLAGSFAEAFF.

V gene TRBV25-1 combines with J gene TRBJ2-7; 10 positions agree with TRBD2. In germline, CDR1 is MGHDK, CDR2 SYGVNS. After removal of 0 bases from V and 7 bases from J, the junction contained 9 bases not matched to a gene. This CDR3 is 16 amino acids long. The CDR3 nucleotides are TGTGCCAGCAGTGAATATGGGACTAGCGCCTCGGGGGAGCAGTACTTC. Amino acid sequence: CASSEYGTSASGEQYF.

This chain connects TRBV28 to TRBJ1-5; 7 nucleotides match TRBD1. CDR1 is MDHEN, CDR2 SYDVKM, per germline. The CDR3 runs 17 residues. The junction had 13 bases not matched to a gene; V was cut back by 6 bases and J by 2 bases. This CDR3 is CASSITQGLKGNQPQHF. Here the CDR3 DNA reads TGTGCCAGCAGCATAACACAGGGGTTGAAGGGCAATCAGCCCCAGCATTTT. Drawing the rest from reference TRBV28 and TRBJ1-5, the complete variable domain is DVKVTQSSRYLVKRTGEKVFLECVQDMDHENMFWYRQDPGLGLRLIYFSYDVKMKEKGDIPEGYSVSREKKERFSLILESASTNQTSMYLCASSITQGLKGNQPQHFGDGTRLSIL.